These 31 T cell receptor beta chains originate from one sample sequenced in a study of blood T cell repertoires in COVID-19. TCRdb's table, derived via immunoSEQ multiplex PCR, lists solely in-frame clones and lacks some. This sample yields a few hundred thousand clones, of which 80% to 90% are seen a single time; over 4.5% belongs to the top ten. Source material: PBMCs or T cells enriched from blood (not recorded which). The origin of the receptors is a man in his thirties or forties who had recovered from COVID-19.

The rearrangement links TRBV18 to TRBJ2-4; 9 nucleotides agree with TRBD1. Per the germline V gene, CDR1 is KGHSH and CDR2 is LQKENI. V lost 0 bases and J lost 1; bases outside the gene matches: 4. CDR3 length: 17 residues. The DNA for the CDR3 is TGTGCCAGCTCACCACCGAACAGGGGGCTTGCCAAAAACATTCAGTACTTC. This sequence encodes CASSPPNRGLAKNIQYF.

This chain connects TRBV5-4 to TRBJ1-5; tentative D call: TRBD1 (5 bases). Trimming stripped 1 base from V and 4 bases from J, with 9 bases between. This CDR3 spans 14 amino acids. The germline V gene has CDR1 SGHNT and CDR2 YYREEE (reference sequence). This CDR3 is CASSLQGTNQPQHF. DNA for the CDR3: TGTGCCAGCAGCTTGCAGGGTACAAATCAGCCCCAGCATTTT.

The rearrangement joins TRBV5-1 to TRBJ1-1, with D possibly TRBD1 on 5 matching bases. This CDR3 is 16 amino acids long. The germline V gene has CDR1 SGHRS and CDR2 YFSETQ. The V end lost 2 bases, the J end lost 4 bases, and 18 bases lay between the germline ends. In nucleotides, the CDR3 is TGCGCCAGCAGCTTCACGGGGGGTCGAGAGCGCACTGAAGCTTTCTTT. Its protein is CASSFTGGRERTEAFF.

The chain joins TRBV12-3 or TRBV12-4 to TRBJ1-1; 7 nucleotides line up with TRBD1. After removal of 5 bases from V and 7 bases from J, the junction contained 7 bases not matched to a gene. There are 13 residues in the CDR3. DNA of the CDR3: TGTGCCAGCAGTAGAGGGGGCGCCCTTGAAGCTTTCTTT. Its translation is CASSRGGALEAFF.

This clone was detected only once. The CDR3 protein is CATRAGGSSYNEQFF. CDR3 nucleotides: TGTGCCACCAGGGCGGGGGGGAGCTCCTACAATGAGCAGTTCTTC. The chain employs TRBV15 and TRBJ2-1; 9 nucleotides line up with TRBD2. V lost 6 bases and J lost 0; bases outside the gene matches: 3. In germline, CDR1 is LNHNV, CDR2 YYDKDF (reference sequence). The CDR3 length is 15 residues.

The chain carries TRBV18 and TRBJ1-1; no clear D gene. The CDR3 runs 17 residues. The ends were cut back, 1 base at V and 0 bases at J, with 15 bases in the middle. The germline gives CDR1 KGHSH, CDR2 LQKENI. The CDR3 region has the DNA TGTGCCAGCTCACCACTCATGGGAGGGCAGATGAACACTGAAGCTTTCTTT. Encoded protein: CASSPLMGGQMNTEAFF.

The chain couples TRBV28 to TRBJ1-1; D uncertain. V was clipped by 5 bases and J by 5 bases, with 9 bases between them. From germline, CDR1 is MDHEN and CDR2 SYDVKM. CDR3 size: 12 residues. CDR3 amino acids: CASSTGGTEAFF. The DNA of the CDR3 is TGTGCCAGCAGTACCGGTGGTACTGAAGCTTTCTTT.

The chain is built from TRBV19 and TRBJ1-2; possibly TRBD1 for D (6 bases). Germline lookup yields CDR1 LNHDA and CDR2 SQIVND (reference sequence). This CDR3 has 13 amino acids. V gave up 7 bases and J gave up 4 bases, with 13 bases separating them. The CDR3 sequence: CASTPGHLYGYTF. CDR3 sequence (DNA): TGTGCCAGTACCCCGGGACACCTCTATGGCTACACCTTC.

The V call is TRBV6-6, the J call TRBJ1-4; TRBD1 matches at 7 bases. Unmatched junction bases numbered 6, after V lost 6 bases and J lost 8 bases. Per the germline V gene, CDR1 is MNHNY and CDR2 is SVGAGI (reference sequence). This CDR3 is 13 amino acids long. Here the CDR3 DNA reads TGTGCCAGCAGCGGACAGGCTATGGAAAAACTGTTTTTT. It translates to CASSGQAMEKLFF.

The chain couples TRBV9 to TRBJ2-5; TRBD2 matches at 9 bases. CDR3 size: 16 residues. J gave up 2 bases and V 6 bases, and 11 bases lay outside the gene matches. Germline CDR1 and CDR2: SGDLS and YYNGEE. CDR3 amino acids: CASTRGVAGVQETQYF. The CDR3 DNA sequence: TGTGCCAGCACCCGCGGGGTAGCGGGGGTACAAGAGACCCAGTACTTC.

This clone has a single count. This chain links TRBV9 with TRBJ1-4; D is perhaps TRBD1 (5 bases). The V end lost 2 bases, the J end lost 7 bases, and 21 bases lay between the germline ends. In germline, CDR1 is SGDLS, CDR2 YYNGEE. This CDR3 has 17 amino acids. CDR3 amino acids: CASSVGRAVRLGEKLFF. CDR3 DNA: TGTGCCAGCAGCGTCGGCAGGGCTGTTAGGTTGGGTGAAAAACTGTTTTTT. The full variable domain, its missing parts supplied by reference TRBV9 and TRBJ1-4, is DSGVTQTPKHLITATGQRVTLRCSPRSGDLSVYWYQQSLDQGLQFLIQYYNGEERAKGNILERFSAQQFPDLHSELNLSSLELGDSALYFCASSVGRAVRLGEKLFFGSGTQLSVL.

The rearrangement joins TRBV7-2 to TRBJ2-7; 7 bases agree with TRBD1. The CDR3 has 14 residues. J lost 3 bases, V lost 1 base, and 3 bases had no gene match. Germline V gene lookup returns CDR1 SGHTA and CDR2 FQGNSA. The CDR3 DNA follows: TGTGCCAGCAGCTTAGGACAGGGCTACTACGAGCAGTACTTC. The encoded protein is CASSLGQGYYEQYF.

The rearrangement links TRBV2 to TRBJ2-7; TRBD1 matches 8 bases. V shed 6 bases and J 3 bases; nucleotides not matched to a gene: 4. From germline, CDR1 is SNHLY and CDR2 FYNNEI. This CDR3 is 13 amino acids long. The CDR3 DNA reads as TGTGCCAGCAGCAGAGACAGGGGCTACGAGCAGTACTTC. This gives the protein CASSRDRGYEQYF.

This clone appeared once. This chain joins TRBV11-3 and TRBJ2-1; the match to TRBD1 covers 7 bases. Germline assignment: CDR1 SGHNT and CDR2 YENEEA. The J segment lost 7 bases and the V segment lost 0 bases, leaving 6 bases of the junction unmatched. This CDR3 region has 15 residues. For the CDR3, the DNA is TGTGCCAGCAGCTTAGAGGCGCAGACAGGGAATGAGCAGTTCTTC. Protein product: CASSLEAQTGNEQFF.

The chain carries TRBV11-2 and TRBJ2-3; 7 bases match TRBD2. The V and J ends lost 3 bases and 3 bases, in that order; junction bases with no gene match: 9. The CDR3 spans 16 residues. Germline values: CDR1 SGHAT, CDR2 FQNNGV. CDR3 bases: TGTGCCAGCAGCTTTTCAGGCCAGGGAGGGACAGATACGCAGTATTTT. Translation: CASSFSGQGGTDTQYF.

CDR3 sequence reads: CASSARESNTGELFF. The CDR3 region has the DNA TGTGCCAGCAGTGCCAGGGAATCGAACACCGGGGAGCTGTTTTTT. The chain carries TRBV28 and TRBJ2-2, with TRBD1 as a possible D gene (5 bases). Germline CDR1 is MDHEN and CDR2 is SYDVKM. Deletions cut 5 bases from V and 0 bases from J, with 10 bases between. The CDR3 is made up of 15 amino acids.

The genes are TRBV28 and TRBJ2-7; D is possibly TRBD1 (5 bases). V lost 5 bases and J lost 0, with 14 bases in between. The CDR3 totals 15 residues. Germline CDR1 MDHEN, CDR2 SYDVKM. In nucleotides, the CDR3 is TGTGCCAGCAGTACCCCCGGACATCGCTCCTACGAGCAGTACTTC. Amino acid sequence: CASSTPGHRSYEQYF.

The count of this clone is one. Within the sample, other DNA sequences also encode this same CDR3. The V call is TRBV5-1, the J call TRBJ1-2, with TRBD1 matching over 9 bases. The length of the CDR3 is 13 residues. The germline CDR1 and CDR2 sequences are SGHRS and YFSETQ. V lost 2 bases, J lost 6 bases, and 2 bases stayed unmatched. CDR3 bases: TGCGCCAGCAGCTTTAGGGACAGGGATGGCTACACCTTC. Protein sequence: CASSFRDRDGYTF.

V and J are TRBV19 and TRBJ2-5, with D perhaps TRBD1 (8 bases). This CDR3 has 16 residues. V was cut by 7 bases and J by 3 bases, with 21 bases left in between. Germline values: CDR1 LNHDA, CDR2 SQIVND (reference sequence). CDR3 amino acids: CASNPSWTGREETQYF. For the CDR3, the DNA is TGTGCCAGTAACCCGAGCTGGACAGGGAGGGAAGAGACCCAGTACTTC.

The chain couples TRBV10-3 to TRBJ1-2; 10 positions agree with TRBD1. Germline loops: CDR1 ENHRY, CDR2 SYGVKD. This CDR3 contains 19 residues. The junction had 13 bases not matched to a gene; V was cut back by 0 bases and J by 3 bases. CDR3 residues: CAISESGMYRDRGHYGYTF. DNA for the CDR3: TGTGCCATCAGTGAGTCGGGGATGTACCGGGACAGGGGTCACTATGGCTACACCTTC.

This chain connects TRBV7-6 to TRBJ1-3; D not resolved. Germline CDR1 reads SGHVS; CDR2 reads FNYEAQ. The V end was cut by 1 base, the J end by 0 bases, with 7 bases between. This CDR3 comprises 15 residues. The CDR3 region is CASSLDGSSGNTIYF. The DNA for the CDR3 is TGTGCCAGCAGCTTAGATGGGAGCTCTGGAAACACCATATATTTT.

The chain recombines TRBV9 with TRBJ2-7, with D possibly being TRBD1 (5 bases). Looked up from germline, CDR1 is SGDLS and CDR2 is YYNGEE. Trimming removed 5 bases at V and 3 bases at J, with 18 bases between. CDR3 length: 15 amino acids. The CDR3 DNA sequence: TGTGCCAGCAGTGGCCAGGGTACCCTTTACTACGAGCAGTACTTC. This codes for CASSGQGTLYYEQYF.

V gene TRBV9 combines with J gene TRBJ2-1, with no clear D. Germline loops: CDR1 SGDLS, CDR2 YYNGEE. The CDR3 covers 11 residues. Trimming took 6 bases from V and 10 from J, leaving 11 bases between them. The CDR3 region has the DNA TGTGCCAGCAACCACCCCGGGGAGCAGTTCTTC. Translating it yields CASNHPGEQFF. Together with reference TRBV9 and TRBJ2-1, the CDR3 gives the full variable domain: DSGVTQTPKHLITATGQRVTLRCSPRSGDLSVYWYQQSLDQGLQFLIQYYNGEERAKGNILERFSAQQFPDLHSELNLSSLELGDSALYFCASNHPGEQFFGPGTRLTVL.

The count of this clone is one. The DNA for the CDR3 is TGTGCCAGCAGCTTTAGACAGGGGAGGGATTCACCCCTCCACTTT. Translating it yields CASSFRQGRDSPLHF. This chain connects TRBV5-6 to TRBJ1-6, with 8 bases lining up with TRBD1. CDR3 length: 15 residues. Germline-derived CDR1 and CDR2 are SGHDT and YYEEEE. V shed 2 bases, J shed 8 bases, and the junction held 6 bases outside the gene matches. The full variable domain, with the rest looked up from reference TRBV5-6 and TRBJ1-6, is DAGVTQSPTHLIKTRGQQVTLRCSPKSGHDTVSWYQQALGQGPQFIFQYYEEEERQRGNFPDRFSGHQFPNYSSELNVNALLLGDSALYLCASSFRQGRDSPLHFGNGTRLTVT.

The rearrangement links TRBV21-1 to TRBJ2-7; TRBD2 is the table's D call, not checked against the DNA. TRBV21-1 counts as a pseudogene. CDR3 length: 16 amino acids. CDR3 in amino acids: CASSDRLAVISYEQYF. Here the CDR3 DNA reads TGTGCCAGCAGCGACCGACTAGCGGTAATCTCCTACGAGCAGTACTTC.

The chain couples TRBV30 to TRBJ2-7; D not certain. Looked up from germline, CDR1 is GTSNPN and CDR2 is SVGIG (reference sequence). V shed 5 bases and J shed 3 bases, with 8 bases lying between them. The CDR3 has 11 amino acids. The CDR3 DNA reads TGTGCCTGGGGAAGCATCTACGAGCAGTACTTC. This encodes CAWGSIYEQYF.

The chain uses TRBV5-4 and TRBJ1-2, with D possibly TRBD1 on 6 matching bases. The CDR3 covers 13 residues. V dropped 4 bases and J dropped 2 bases, with 9 bases sitting between them. The germline CDR1 and CDR2 sequences are SGHNT and YYREEE (reference sequence). The CDR3 spells CASSRQENYGYTF. The CDR3 nucleotides read TGTGCCAGCAGCCGACAGGAGAACTATGGCTACACCTTC.

The chain carries TRBV28 and TRBJ2-7; TRBD1 agrees at 8 bases. CDR3 length equals 14 residues. Trimming took 3 bases from V and 2 from J; bases not matched to a gene: 3. CDR1 MDHEN and CDR2 SYDVKM come from the germline V gene. In DNA, the CDR3 is TGTGCCAGCAGTTTCCCGGGACAGGCCTACGAGCAGTACTTC. This sequence encodes CASSFPGQAYEQYF.

This chain uses TRBV6-1 with TRBJ1-5; D gene uncertain. Germline-derived CDR1 and CDR2 are MNHNS and SASEGT. CDR3 size: 11 residues. V lost 1 base, J lost 9 bases, and 4 bases lay in between. The CDR3 DNA follows: TGTGCCAGCAGTGAAGGAGGGCCCCAGCATTTT. It specifies CASSEGGPQHF.

This clone was found once. This chain links TRBV18 with TRBJ1-2, with a possible D match to TRBD1 (6 bases). Between the trimmed V and J ends, which lost 0 bases and 1 base, there was a span of 15 bases. This CDR3 is 17 amino acids long. Per germline, CDR1 KGHSH and CDR2 LQKENI. The CDR3 is CASSPPRGGGLNYGYTF. Written as DNA, the CDR3 is TGTGCCAGCTCACCACCTCGCGGGGGCGGACTTAACTATGGCTACACCTTC.

The V gene is TRBV24-1, the J gene TRBJ2-3, with D perhaps TRBD1 (6 bases). The V and J ends lost 5 bases and 1 base respectively, with 12 bases between them. This CDR3 has 15 residues. CDR1 and CDR2 (germline): KGHDR, SFDVKD. CDR3 bases: TGTGCCACCAGTGGCAGGGGTGGGGGCACAGATACGCAGTATTTT. Translating it yields CATSGRGGGTDTQYF.